This T cell receptor (beta chain) emerged from a study of STAT5B mutations in CD4+ large granular lymphocyte leukemia. Turning to the study itself: The CDR3 'QG' motif was associated with a particular HLA allele among healthy donors. Study findings and constraints: Compared with healthy controls (2/35), patient top clones favored TRBV06 (8/27).

This clone turned up a few times. The target antigen is unknown. J lost 4 bases, V lost 1 base, and 0 bases had no gene match. Germline V gene lookup returns CDR1 MGHRA and CDR2 YSYEKL. The CDR3 is 15 amino acids. Control samples were healthy donors' buffy coats. Measured with immunoSEQ multiplex PCR; TCRdb has only the in-frame clones, and not every one. Seen here are about 34,000 clones, just over 75% observed once, and the top ten hold 7% to 9%. This clonotype was obtained from a human donor in good health. Material for sequencing was CD4+ T cells from blood buffy coats. The chain joins TRBV4-1 to TRBJ2-3, with 12 bases identical to TRBD2. The DNA of the CDR3 is TGCGCCAGCAGCCAAGGACTAGCGGGGGCAGATACGCAGTATTTT. Encoded protein: CASSQGLAGADTQYF.